Listed below are T cell receptor beta chains from one sample, sequenced in a study of identical twins. MiXCR was run by TCRdb on the 5' RACE reads, yielding one entry per CDR3 protein. This table has fewer than 250,000 distinct CDR3 sequences, around 10% appearing once. The sample comprised memory (CD45RO+) T cells sorted from blood. Every receptor here comes from a young woman in good health. The CDR3 runs from the conserved cysteine through the conserved F or W. D genes are given only for firm matches. Clone size is stated in some rows and not others, as once, few, many or a class when expanded.

clone_size,cdr3_length,j_call,v_call,d_call,cdr3_aa,cdr3_nt
few,14,TRBJ1-2,TRBV5-8,TRBD1,CASSVRGPNYGYTF,TGTGCCAGCAGCGTCAGGGGGCCTAACTATGGCTACACCTTC
.,18,TRBJ2-5,TRBV4-1,TRBD2,CASSLYGVAGAFGETQYF,TGCGCCAGCAGCCTATATGGGGTAGCGGGAGCTTTTGGAGAGACCCAGTACTTC
many,14,TRBJ2-7,TRBV5-1,.,CASSMRRLADEQYF,TGCGCCAGCAGTATGAGGCGTCTAGCCGACGAGCAGTACTTC
few,10,TRBJ2-1,TRBV20-1,.,CSASDLRQFF,TGCAGTGCTAGCGATTTACGGCAGTTCTTC
.,15,TRBJ1-3,TRBV20-1,.,CSARAPAGPGNTIYF,TGCAGTGCTAGGGCTCCAGCCGGACCCGGAAACACCATATATTTT
few,14,TRBJ2-5,TRBV11-2,.,CASSPDLGRETQYF,TGTGCCAGCAGCCCTGATTTGGGCCGGGAGACCCAGTACTTC
many,14,TRBJ2-1,TRBV20-1,TRBD2,CSARVRGGRGEQFF,TGCAGTGCTAGAGTAAGGGGCGGGAGAGGCGAGCAGTTCTTC
many,14,TRBJ1-1,TRBV20-1,.,CSALQGQGGTEAFF,TGCAGTGCCCTCCAGGGCCAGGGTGGCACTGAAGCTTTCTTT
.,15,TRBJ1-1,TRBV5-6,TRBD1,CASRTGLPPNTEAFF,TGTGCCAGCAGGACAGGGTTGCCACCGAACACTGAAGCTTTCTTT
few,18,TRBJ2-1,TRBV11-1,TRBD2,CASSLVGAGGLGRHEQFF,TGTGCCAGCAGCTTAGTTGGAGCGGGGGGACTGGGGCGGCATGAGCAGTTCTTC
few,16,TRBJ2-1,TRBV19,TRBD2,CASSILGLAVNNEQFF,TGTGCCAGTAGTATCCTGGGACTAGCGGTCAACAATGAGCAGTTCTTC
.,17,TRBJ1-2,TRBV7-9,.,CASSLDLLELANYGYTF,TGTGCCAGCAGCTTAGATTTGCTCGAACTAGCTAACTATGGCTACACCTTC
many,17,TRBJ2-7,TRBV5-1,.,CASRPKGAGTSSYEQYF,TGCGCCAGCCGTCCGAAAGGCGCCGGGACGAGCTCCTACGAGCAGTACTTC
.,13,TRBJ2-5,TRBV20-1,.,CSAPTATQETQYF,TGCAGTGCACCGACAGCTACTCAAGAGACCCAGTACTTC
few,13,TRBJ2-3,TRBV10-3,TRBD2,CAISIAGGPSPYF,TGTGCCATCTCCATAGCGGGAGGGCCCTCACCTTATTTT
.,12,TRBJ1-2,TRBV27,.,CASSSPTEGYTF,TGTGCCAGCAGTTCCCCGACAGAAGGCTACACCTTC
few,13,TRBJ2-1,TRBV15,TRBD2,CATNKAGEGEQFF,TGTGCCACCAACAAAGCGGGAGAGGGTGAGCAGTTCTTC
few,12,TRBJ2-1,TRBV24-1,.,CATSGSANEQFF,TGTGCCACCAGTGGCTCGGCCAATGAGCAGTTCTTC
many,13,TRBJ1-6,TRBV30,.,CAWSVQGRSPLHF,TGTGCCTGGAGTGTACAGGGAAGATCACCCCTCCACTTT
few,13,TRBJ1-1,TRBV28,.,CASSTGFLTEAFF,TGTGCCAGCAGTACAGGGTTTCTCACTGAAGCTTTCTTT
few,15,TRBJ2-7,TRBV5-1,.,CASSLGGLNNYEQYF,TGCGCCAGCAGCTTGGGAGGGCTAAATAACTACGAGCAGTACTTC
few,15,TRBJ2-7,TRBV10-3,TRBD1,CAISGGQGATYEQYF,TGTGCCATCAGTGGGGGACAGGGGGCGACCTACGAGCAGTACTTC
.,14,TRBJ1-1,TRBV28,.,CASSLDTGYGEAFF,TGTGCCAGCAGCCTTGACACAGGGTACGGTGAAGCTTTCTTT
few,14,TRBJ2-7,TRBV7-9,.,CASSLDSRAYEQYF,TGTGCCAGCAGCCTAGACAGCCGGGCCTACGAGCAGTACTTC
.,16,TRBJ2-3,TRBV6-4,TRBD1,CASSDSNRGSTDTQYF,TGTGCCAGCAGTGACTCGAACAGGGGTAGCACAGATACGCAGTATTTT
many,11,TRBJ2-7,TRBV7-9,.,CASSLEYKQYF,TGTGCCAGCAGCTTAGAGTATAAGCAGTACTTC
few,14,TRBJ2-1,TRBV7-2,TRBD2,CASTPGSGSHEQFF,TGTGCCAGCACCCCAGGTAGCGGGAGCCATGAGCAGTTCTTC
few,14,TRBJ2-5,TRBV7-3,TRBD1,CASSPTGGRETQYF,TGTGCCAGCAGCCCGACAGGGGGCAGGGAGACCCAGTACTTC
.,13,TRBJ1-5,TRBV20-1,.,CSAYLDGNQPQHF,TGCAGTGCCTATCTTGACGGCAATCAGCCCCAGCATTTT
few,16,TRBJ1-5,TRBV6-5,.,CASSYGLATKNQPQHF,TGTGCCAGCAGTTACGGCCTAGCGACCAAGAATCAGCCCCAGCATTTT
.,15,TRBJ1-2,TRBV10-3,TRBD1,CAISVPGQGWYGYTF,TGTGCCATCAGTGTCCCGGGACAGGGTTGGTATGGCTACACCTTC
.,14,TRBJ2-1,TRBV7-9,.,CASSFPDGYNEQFF,TGTGCCAGCAGCTTTCCCGACGGGTACAATGAGCAGTTCTTC
.,11,TRBJ1-1,TRBV12-3/TRBV12-4,.,CASRIRAQAFF,TGTGCCAGCAGAATCAGGGCGCAAGCTTTCTTT
.,15,TRBJ2-1,TRBV15,.,CATSRDRGREIWQFF,TGTGCCACCAGCAGAGATCGAGGCAGGGAGATATGGCAGTTCTTC
few,14,TRBJ1-2,TRBV6-5,TRBD1,CASSYQGQGGGYTF,TGTGCCAGCAGTTACCAAGGACAGGGCGGTGGCTACACCTTC